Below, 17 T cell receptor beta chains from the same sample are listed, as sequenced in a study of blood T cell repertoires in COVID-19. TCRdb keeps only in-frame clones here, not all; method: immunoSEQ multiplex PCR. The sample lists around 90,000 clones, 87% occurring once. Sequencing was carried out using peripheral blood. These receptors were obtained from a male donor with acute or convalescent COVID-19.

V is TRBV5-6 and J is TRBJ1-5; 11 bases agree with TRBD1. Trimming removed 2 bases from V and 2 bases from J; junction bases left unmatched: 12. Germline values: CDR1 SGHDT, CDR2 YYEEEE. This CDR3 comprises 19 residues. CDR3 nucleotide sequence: TGTGCCAGCAGCTTAAGATGGTACCCGGGACAGGGGGGCAATCAGCCCCAGCATTTT. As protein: CASSLRWYPGQGGNQPQHF. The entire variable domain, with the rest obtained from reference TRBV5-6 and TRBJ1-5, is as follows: DAGVTQSPTHLIKTRGQQVTLRCSPKSGHDTVSWYQQALGQGPQFIFQYYEEEERQRGNFPDRFSGHQFPNYSSELNVNALLLGDSALYLCASSLRWYPGQGGNQPQHFGDGTRLSIL.

Written as DNA, the CDR3 is TGCGCCAGCAGCACGGGACAGAGCAATGAGCAGTTCTTC. Protein: CASSTGQSNEQFF. The rearrangement links TRBV5-1 to TRBJ2-1; TRBD1 aligns across 7 bases. V lost 4 bases and J lost 6; bases outside the gene matches: 4. The CDR3 runs to 13 residues. Germline CDR1 SGHRS, CDR2 YFSETQ. The whole variable domain, remainder taken from reference TRBV5-1 and TRBJ2-1, is KAGVTQTPRYLIKTRGQQVTLSCSPISGHRSVSWYQQTPGQGLQFLFEYFSETQRNKGNFPGRFSGRQFSNSRSEMNVSTLELGDSALYLCASSTGQSNEQFFGPGTRLTVL.

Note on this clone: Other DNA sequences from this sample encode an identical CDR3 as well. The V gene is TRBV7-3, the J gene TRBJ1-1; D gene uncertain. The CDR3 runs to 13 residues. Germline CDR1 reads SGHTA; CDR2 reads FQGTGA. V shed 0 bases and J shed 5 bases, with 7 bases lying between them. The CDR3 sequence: CASSLTGGTEAFF. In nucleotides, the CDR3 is TGTGCCAGCAGCTTAACGGGAGGTACTGAAGCTTTCTTT.

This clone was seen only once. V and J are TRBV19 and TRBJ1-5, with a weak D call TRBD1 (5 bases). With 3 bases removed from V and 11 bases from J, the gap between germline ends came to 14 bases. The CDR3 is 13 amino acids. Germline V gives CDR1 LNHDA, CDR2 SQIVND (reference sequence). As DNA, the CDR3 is TGTGCCAGTAGTATTGGAGACAGCAGTACCCAGCATTTT. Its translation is CASSIGDSSTQHF.

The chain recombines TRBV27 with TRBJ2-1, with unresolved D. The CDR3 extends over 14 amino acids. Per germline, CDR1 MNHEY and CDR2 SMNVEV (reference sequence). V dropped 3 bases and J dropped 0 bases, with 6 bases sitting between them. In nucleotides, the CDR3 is TGTGCCAGCAGTTTTGAGAGCTCCTACAATGAGCAGTTCTTC. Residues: CASSFESSYNEQFF.

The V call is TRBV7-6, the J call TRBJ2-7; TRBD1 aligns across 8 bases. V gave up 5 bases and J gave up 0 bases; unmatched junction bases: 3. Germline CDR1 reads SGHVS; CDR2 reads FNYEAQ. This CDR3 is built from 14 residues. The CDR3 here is CASSRTGNSYEQYF. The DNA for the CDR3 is TGTGCCAGCAGCCGGACAGGGAACTCCTACGAGCAGTACTTC.

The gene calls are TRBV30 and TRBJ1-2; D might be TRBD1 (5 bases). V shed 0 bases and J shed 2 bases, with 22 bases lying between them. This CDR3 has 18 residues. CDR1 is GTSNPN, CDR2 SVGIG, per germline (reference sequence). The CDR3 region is CAWSVLRGGTLGNYGYTF. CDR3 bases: TGTGCCTGGAGTGTACTTCGGGGGGGTACTCTAGGGAACTATGGCTACACCTTC. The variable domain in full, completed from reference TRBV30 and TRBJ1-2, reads SQTIHQWPATLVQPVGSPLSLECTVEGTSNPNLYWYRQAAGRGLQLLFYSVGIGQISSEVPQNLSASRPQDRQFILSSKKLLLSDSGFYLCAWSVLRGGTLGNYGYTFGSGTRLTVV.

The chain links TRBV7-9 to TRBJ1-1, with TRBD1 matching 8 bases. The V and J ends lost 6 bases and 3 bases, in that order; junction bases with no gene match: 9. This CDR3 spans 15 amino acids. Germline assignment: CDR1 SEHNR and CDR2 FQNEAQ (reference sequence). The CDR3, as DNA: TGTGCCAGCAGACAGCGGTCAGGGGGCCACACTGAAGCTTTCTTT. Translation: CASRQRSGGHTEAFF. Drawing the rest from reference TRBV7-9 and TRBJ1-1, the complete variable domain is DTGVSQNPRHKITKRGQNVTFRCDPISEHNRLYWYRQTLGQGPEFLTYFQNEAQLEKSRLLSDRFSAERPKGSFSTLEIQRTEQGDSAMYLCASRQRSGGHTEAFFGQGTRLTVV.

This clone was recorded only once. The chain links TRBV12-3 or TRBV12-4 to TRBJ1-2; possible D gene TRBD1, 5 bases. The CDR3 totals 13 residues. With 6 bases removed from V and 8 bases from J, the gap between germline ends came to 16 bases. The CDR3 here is CASSPGQSEGYTF. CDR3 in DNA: TGTGCCAGCAGCCCCGGACAAAGCGAGGGCTACACCTTC.

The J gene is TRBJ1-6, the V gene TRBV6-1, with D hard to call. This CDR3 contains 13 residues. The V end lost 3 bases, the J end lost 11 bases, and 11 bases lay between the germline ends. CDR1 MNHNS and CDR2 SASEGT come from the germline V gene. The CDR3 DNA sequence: TGTGCCAGCAGTGACGGTCCCAGGCCACCCCTCCACTTT. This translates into CASSDGPRPPLHF.

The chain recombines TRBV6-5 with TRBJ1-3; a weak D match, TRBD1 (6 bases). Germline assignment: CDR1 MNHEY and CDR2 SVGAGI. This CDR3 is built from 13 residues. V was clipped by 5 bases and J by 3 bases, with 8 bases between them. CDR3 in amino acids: CASSMTGGNTIYF. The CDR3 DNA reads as TGTGCCAGCAGTATGACAGGTGGAAACACCATATATTTT.

CDR3 residues: CASSDGGGWGAEAFF. The CDR3 nucleotides are TGTGCCAGCAGTGACGGGGGTGGTTGGGGGGCTGAAGCTTTCTTT. The rearrangement uses TRBV6-4 and TRBJ1-1; weak D call: TRBD1 (5 bases). Trimming pared 2 bases from V and 6 bases from J, leaving 16 bases between. Germline CDR1 is MRHNA and CDR2 is SNTAGT. The CDR3 is 15 amino acids.

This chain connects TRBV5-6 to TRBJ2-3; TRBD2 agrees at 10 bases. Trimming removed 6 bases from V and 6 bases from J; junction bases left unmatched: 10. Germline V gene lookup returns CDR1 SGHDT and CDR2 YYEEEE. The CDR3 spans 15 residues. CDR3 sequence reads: CASTSLAGAIDTQYF. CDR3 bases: TGTGCCAGCACCTCCCTAGCGGGGGCCATCGATACGCAGTATTTT.

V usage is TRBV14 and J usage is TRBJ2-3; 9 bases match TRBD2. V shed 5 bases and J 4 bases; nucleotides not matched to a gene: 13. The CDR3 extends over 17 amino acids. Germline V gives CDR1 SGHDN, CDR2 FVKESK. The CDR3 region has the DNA TGTGCCAGCAGCTCTCTCCTGGGACTAGCCCCAGCAGATACGCAGTATTTT. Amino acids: CASSSLLGLAPADTQYF.

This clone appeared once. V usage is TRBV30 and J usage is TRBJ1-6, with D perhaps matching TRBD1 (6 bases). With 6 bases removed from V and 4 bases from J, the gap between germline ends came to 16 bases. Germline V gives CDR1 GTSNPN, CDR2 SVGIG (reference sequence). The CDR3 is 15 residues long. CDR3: CACNRAGEYNSPLHF. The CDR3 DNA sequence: TGTGCCTGCAACAGGGCCGGGGAATATAATTCACCCCTCCACTTT.

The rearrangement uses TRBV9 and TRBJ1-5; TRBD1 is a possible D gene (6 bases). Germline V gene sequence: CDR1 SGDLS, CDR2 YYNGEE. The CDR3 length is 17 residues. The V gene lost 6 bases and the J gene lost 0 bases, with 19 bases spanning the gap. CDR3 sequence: CASKGRDTPYSNQPQHF. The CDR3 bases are TGTGCCAGCAAGGGCCGGGACACCCCGTATAGCAATCAGCCCCAGCATTTT.

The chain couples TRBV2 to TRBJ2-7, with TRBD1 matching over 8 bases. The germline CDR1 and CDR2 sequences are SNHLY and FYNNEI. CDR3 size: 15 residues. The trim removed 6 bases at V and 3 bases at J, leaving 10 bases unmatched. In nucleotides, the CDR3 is TGTGCCAGCAGCTCAGACAGGGGTTTATTCTACGAGCAGTACTTC. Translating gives CASSSDRGLFYEQYF.